This T cell receptor beta chain was sequenced in a study of T-cell memory formation after mild COVID-19. Study-wide background: Largely, the TCR clusters proved donor specific.

Worth noting for this clonotype: What it binds is unknown.

5'RACE primed from the constant segment yielded TCR alpha and TCR beta cDNA libraries bearing sample barcodes and UMIs. TCRdb re-derived calls from the 5' RACE reads in MiXCR, one entry per CDR3 protein. The table has a few hundred thousand distinct CDR3 sequences, roughly 19% seen once. Study results and caveats: Clones that shrank (day 15 to 85) were balanced CD4/CD8, whereas later expanders leaned CD4+.

This CDR3 spans 11 amino acids. Germline V gives CDR1 DFQATT, CDR2 SNEGSKA (reference sequence). V was shortened by 6 bases and J by 8 bases, with 13 bases between the two germline ends. The sequenced sample consisted of PBMCs or a T cell subset sorted from them (not recorded which). The clonotype was recovered from a man aged 18 to 30 who had mild COVID-19 (a few samples of this study predate the infection). Cell type and time point are not known. The chain carries TRBV20-1 and TRBJ1-2; the D is unclear. CDR3 loop: CSAVSGIGYTF. CDR3 coding DNA: TGCAGTGCGGTATCCGGGATAGGCTACACCTTC.